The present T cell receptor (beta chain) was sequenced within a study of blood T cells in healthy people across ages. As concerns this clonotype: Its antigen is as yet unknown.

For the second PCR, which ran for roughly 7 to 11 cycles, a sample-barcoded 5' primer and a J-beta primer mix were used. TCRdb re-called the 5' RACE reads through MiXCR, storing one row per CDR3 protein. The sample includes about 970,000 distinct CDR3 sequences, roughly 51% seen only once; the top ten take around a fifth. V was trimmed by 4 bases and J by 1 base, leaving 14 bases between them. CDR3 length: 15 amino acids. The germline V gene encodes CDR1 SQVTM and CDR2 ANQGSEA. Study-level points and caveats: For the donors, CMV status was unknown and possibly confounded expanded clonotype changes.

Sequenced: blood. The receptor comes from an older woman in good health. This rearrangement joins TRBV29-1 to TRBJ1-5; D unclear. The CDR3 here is CSVVTGGLSNQPQHF. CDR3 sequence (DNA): TGCAGCGTTGTGACCGGAGGGTTGAGCAATCAGCCCCAGCATTTT.